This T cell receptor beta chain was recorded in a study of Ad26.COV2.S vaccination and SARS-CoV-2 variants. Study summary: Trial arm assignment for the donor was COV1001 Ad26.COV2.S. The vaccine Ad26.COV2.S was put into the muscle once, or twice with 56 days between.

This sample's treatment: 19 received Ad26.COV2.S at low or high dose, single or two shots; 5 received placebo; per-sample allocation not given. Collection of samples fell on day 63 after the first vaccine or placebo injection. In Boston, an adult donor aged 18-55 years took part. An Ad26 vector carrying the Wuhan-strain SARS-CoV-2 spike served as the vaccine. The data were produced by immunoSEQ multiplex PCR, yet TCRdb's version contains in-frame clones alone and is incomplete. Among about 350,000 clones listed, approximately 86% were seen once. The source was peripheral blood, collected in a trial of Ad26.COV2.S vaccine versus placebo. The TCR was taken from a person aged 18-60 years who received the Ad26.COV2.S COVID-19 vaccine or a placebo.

CDR3 coding DNA: TGTGCCAGCAGTAACAACTACAGGGCCAAAAACATTCAGTACTTC. Translating it yields CASSNNYRAKNIQYF. The gene calls are TRBV7-8 and TRBJ2-4; TRBD1 is a possible D gene (5 bases). There are 15 residues in the CDR3. Germline V CDR1 and CDR2: SGHVS, FQNEAQ. The V gene lost 6 bases and the J gene lost 1 base, with 13 bases spanning the gap.